This passage covers 9 T cell receptor beta chains from one sample sequenced in a study of T cell responses to AZD1222 COVID-19 vaccine. Profiled with immunoSEQ multiplex PCR; TCRdb holds only in-frame clones, not every one. The sample yields about 90,000 clones, 70% to 90% seen once. The specimen was peripheral blood, collected on day 0 of AZD1222 vaccination. The receptors originated from an adult in good health.

The V gene is TRBV4-2, the J gene TRBJ2-7; D is unresolved. Germline assignment: CDR1 LGHNA and CDR2 YNFKEQ. The CDR3 is 13 residues long. With 4 bases removed from V and 4 bases from J, the gap between germline ends came to 11 bases. In DNA form, the CDR3 reads TGTGCCAGCAGCCCGTGGGGTGGGTACGAGCAGTACTTC. This gives the protein CASSPWGGYEQYF.

V gene TRBV15 combines with J gene TRBJ1-6; D is ambiguous. This CDR3 comprises 15 residues. Trimming shortened V by 0 bases and J by 10 bases, and 13 bases separated the two germline ends. Germline lookup yields CDR1 LNHNV and CDR2 YYDKDF (reference sequence). Written as DNA, the CDR3 is TGTGCCACCAGCAGAGATAGGAGTGGCGGGTCACCCCTCCACTTT. The encoded protein is CATSRDRSGGSPLHF.

The genes are TRBV5-1 and TRBJ1-1; 9 bases agree with TRBD1. V was pared by 4 bases and J by 2 bases, with 6 bases of the junction left unmatched. The germline V gene encodes CDR1 SGHRS and CDR2 YFSETQ. This CDR3 has 15 amino acids. The CDR3 loop reads CASSAGDRDNTEAFF. CDR3 bases: TGCGCCAGCAGCGCTGGGGACAGGGACAACACTGAAGCTTTCTTT.

The V and J genes are TRBV21-1 and TRBJ1-6; no DNA check was done on the table's D call, TRBD1. TRBV21-1 corresponds to a pseudogene. CDR3 length equals 21 residues. DNA of the CDR3: TGTGCCAGCAGCTCCCTCATGGTAACAGGGGGATTGAGCTCCTATAATTCACCCCTCCACTTT. This translates into CASSSLMVTGGLSSYNSPLHF.

The chain employs TRBV5-1 and TRBJ1-5, with unresolved D. Trimming took 0 bases from V and 2 from J, leaving 15 bases between them. Germline V gene data show CDR1 as SGHRS and CDR2 as YFSETQ. This CDR3 is built from 17 residues. CDR3 nucleotide sequence: TGCGCCAGCAGCTTGGTCCCCATTGCAGATGGCAATCAGCCCCAGCATTTT. Its protein product is CASSLVPIADGNQPQHF.

The chain combines TRBV7-9 with TRBJ2-3, with TRBD1 as a possible D gene (6 bases). V lost 2 bases and J 0 bases, leaving 9 bases between the germline ends. This CDR3 region has 15 residues. From germline, CDR1 is SEHNR and CDR2 FQNEAQ (reference sequence). CDR3 in amino acids: CASSLRQGSTDTQYF. In nucleotides, the CDR3 is TGTGCCAGCAGCTTACGGCAGGGGAGCACAGATACGCAGTATTTT.

V is TRBV9 and J is TRBJ1-5, with D hard to call. Germline CDR1 SGDLS, CDR2 YYNGEE. CDR3 length: 15 residues. The V end was cut by 1 base, the J end by 3 bases, with 11 bases between. The CDR3 DNA reads as TGTGCCAGCAGCGTAACGGCAGATCCCAATCAGCCCCAGCATTTT. Translation: CASSVTADPNQPQHF.

The V gene is TRBV7-2, the J gene TRBJ1-1; D is perhaps TRBD1 (6 bases). Trimming took off 6 bases at V and 1 base at J, with 15 bases between the two ends. CDR1 and CDR2 from the germline V gene are SGHTA and FQGNSA. The CDR3 length is 15 residues. The CDR3 nucleotides read TGTGCCAGCAGGGAACTACGGGGGGCGAACACTGAAGCTTTCTTT. Translated: CASRELRGANTEAFF.

This chain connects TRBV11-3 to TRBJ2-1; 12 nucleotides line up with TRBD2. The CDR3 covers 16 residues. CDR1 and CDR2 from the germline V gene are SGHNT and YENEEA. The ends lost 5 bases at V and 7 bases at J; junction bases unmatched: 9. CDR3 loop: CASSPHLAGGMNEQFF. CDR3 DNA: TGTGCCAGCAGCCCACACCTAGCGGGAGGGATGAATGAGCAGTTCTTC.